This entry lists 20 T cell receptor beta chains sequenced from one sample in a study of early T cells in non-severe SARS-CoV-2 infection. In TCRdb, the 5' RACE reads were re-called with MiXCR into one record per CDR3 protein. The table records 20,000 to 25,000 distinct CDR3 sequences, around 4% of them present only once. Specimen: whole blood. All receptors derive from an adult who was a healthcare worker with PCR-confirmed SARS-CoV-2 infection or an uninfected control (not recorded which).

This clonotype was recorded many times. The rearrangement joins TRBV6-1 to TRBJ2-2; possibly TRBD2 for D (6 bases). There are 16 residues in the CDR3. Germline V lookup: CDR1 MNHNS, CDR2 SASEGT. V was shortened by 3 bases and J by 0 bases, with 11 bases between the two germline ends. CDR3 DNA: TGTGCCAGCAGTGACGGTCCGGGAGCGAACACCGGGGAGCTGTTTTTT. Translation gives CASSDGPGANTGELFF.

This clonotype is medium-sized (0.01 to 0.1%) within its sample. The V gene is TRBV7-8, the J gene TRBJ2-1, with D perhaps matching TRBD1 or TRBD2 (6 bases each). V shed 5 bases and J shed 7 bases, with 27 bases lying between them. The CDR3 extends over 18 amino acids. Germline lookup yields CDR1 SGHVS and CDR2 FQNEAQ. This CDR3 is CASSRGGLGLALSNEQFF. CDR3 nucleotides: TGTGCCAGCAGCCGAGGGGGACTTGGGCTAGCATTATCGAATGAGCAGTTCTTC.

This clonotype showed up many times. The chain recombines TRBV7-2 with TRBJ2-7; D may be TRBD2 (6 bases). Trimming cost V 1 base and J 3 bases, with 13 bases left between them. CDR1 and CDR2 (germline): SGHTA, FQGNSA. This CDR3 region has 15 residues. The CDR3 sequence: CASSLEGLAIYEQYF. DNA of the CDR3: TGTGCCAGCAGCTTAGAGGGCCTAGCGATCTACGAGCAGTACTTC.

This clonotype was found many times. V gene TRBV3-1 combines with J gene TRBJ2-5; D perhaps matches TRBD2 (6 bases). This CDR3 comprises 16 residues. The ends were cut back, 3 bases at V and 3 bases at J, with 17 bases in the middle. Germline CDR1 LGHDT, CDR2 YNNKEL (reference sequence). As DNA, the CDR3 is TGTGCCAGCAGCCACAAAAACCTAGCGAAAGAAGAGACCCAGTACTTC. Translated, it gives CASSHKNLAKEETQYF.

This clonotype was observed many times. This chain connects TRBV28 to TRBJ2-4; D not resolved. CDR1 is MDHEN and CDR2 is SYDVKM in the germline V gene. V lost 4 bases to trimming and J lost 1 base, with 20 bases between them. The CDR3 consists of 18 residues. The CDR3 here is CASSSFRFDFTAKNIQYF. The CDR3 bases are TGTGCCAGCAGTTCCTTCCGGTTCGATTTTACCGCCAAAAACATTCAGTACTTC. Full variable domain (remainder filled in from reference TRBV28 and TRBJ2-4): DVKVTQSSRYLVKRTGEKVFLECVQDMDHENMFWYRQDPGLGLRLIYFSYDVKMKEKGDIPEGYSVSREKKERFSLILESASTNQTSMYLCASSSFRFDFTAKNIQYFGAGTRLSVL.

This clonotype is medium-sized by share. The chain has TRBV29-1 and TRBJ1-1; D is unresolved. Deletions cut 8 bases from V and 4 bases from J, with 14 bases between. This CDR3 region has 12 residues. The germline V gene has CDR1 SQVTM and CDR2 ANQGSEA. The CDR3 region has the DNA TGCAGCATCCTCGGAGGCGCCACTGAAGCTTTCTTT. Its protein is CSILGGATEAFF. The full variable domain, its missing parts supplied by reference TRBV29-1 and TRBJ1-1, is SAVISQKPSRDICQRGTSLTIQCQVDSQVTMMFWYRQQPGQSLTLIATANQGSEATYESGFVIDKFPISRPNLTFSTLTVSNMSPEDSSIYLCSILGGATEAFFGQGTRLTVV.

In this sample, this clonotype turned up many times. The chain is built from TRBV27 and TRBJ1-1; TRBD1 might be the D (6 bases). Germline assignment: CDR1 MNHEY and CDR2 SMNVEV (reference sequence). The CDR3 has 14 residues. Trimming took 5 bases from V and 2 from J, leaving 12 bases between them. CDR3 nucleotides: TGTGCCAGCAGTCCGGACAGCCGTAACACTGAAGCTTTCTTT. Translating it yields CASSPDSRNTEAFF.

The chain links TRBV4-3 to TRBJ2-1; no clear D gene. Germline CDR1 is LGHNA and CDR2 is YSLEER. Trimming took off 10 bases at V and 10 bases at J, with 11 bases between the two ends. The CDR3 length is 10 residues. CDR3 in amino acids: CAIEPLEQFF. The DNA for the CDR3 is TGCGCCATCGAGCCCCTCGAGCAGTTCTTC.

This clonotype was recorded at least ten times. The V and J genes are TRBV20-1 and TRBJ2-1; 7 nucleotides line up with TRBD2. Germline-derived CDR1 and CDR2 are DFQATT and SNEGSKA (reference sequence). This CDR3 spans 15 amino acids. With V trimmed by 5 bases and J by 4 bases, 11 bases remained unmatched. The CDR3 loop is CSAASASGGYNEQFF. CDR3 nucleotides: TGCAGTGCTGCCTCCGCTAGCGGAGGATACAATGAGCAGTTCTTC.

This clonotype was found many times. The chain has TRBV29-1 and TRBJ1-2; 8 nucleotides line up with TRBD1. Looked up from germline, CDR1 is SQVTM and CDR2 is ANQGSEA. V gave up 4 bases and J gave up 5 bases; unmatched junction bases: 3. CDR3 length equals 12 residues. For the CDR3, the DNA is TGCAGCGTTGGACAGGGGAGTTATGGCTACACCTTC. This gives the protein CSVGQGSYGYTF.

This clonotype was counted ten times or more. The rearrangement links TRBV12-3 or TRBV12-4 to TRBJ1-1; possibly TRBD1 for D (6 bases). CDR3 length: 14 amino acids. The V and J ends lost 6 bases and 6 bases respectively, with 17 bases between them. CDR3 nucleotides: TGTGCCAGCAGCTCTTTGGCAGGGGCACCTGAAGCTTTCTTT. It specifies CASSSLAGAPEAFF.

This chain joins TRBV29-1 and TRBJ1-2; no clear D. Per germline, CDR1 SQVTM and CDR2 ANQGSEA. V gave up 0 bases and J gave up 7 bases, with 6 bases separating them. CDR3 length: 11 residues. The CDR3 sequence: CSVEDTRGYTF. CDR3 coding DNA: TGCAGCGTTGAAGACACGCGTGGCTACACCTTC.

The chain combines TRBV2 with TRBJ2-1, with 8 bases aligning to TRBD1. Germline V CDR1 and CDR2: SNHLY, FYNNEI. V shed 6 bases, J shed 4 bases, and the junction held 11 bases outside the gene matches. This CDR3 comprises 16 residues. The CDR3 DNA follows: TGTGCCAGCAGGCCCATACAGGGGGTTACTTACAATGAGCAGTTCTTC. Its protein product is CASRPIQGVTYNEQFF.

This clonotype was observed many times. The chain has TRBV3-1 and TRBJ2-7; D is undetermined. The CDR3 loop spans 12 amino acids. Trimming left V 4 bases short and J 2 bases short, with 6 bases between. The germline gives CDR1 LGHDT, CDR2 YNNKEL (reference sequence). CDR3 loop: CASSRATYEQYF. CDR3 DNA: TGTGCCAGCAGCCGGGCCACCTACGAGCAGTACTTC.

The rearrangement links TRBV29-1 to TRBJ2-1; 10 nucleotides align to TRBD2. V gave up 3 bases and J gave up 6 bases; unmatched junction bases: 17. The CDR3 is 18 residues long. Looked up from germline, CDR1 is SQVTM and CDR2 is ANQGSEA. CDR3 amino acids: CSVDSEGLAGVSGNEQFF. CDR3 DNA: TGCAGCGTTGATAGCGAGGGCCTAGCGGGAGTATCGGGCAATGAGCAGTTCTTC.

This clonotype was recorded many times. This chain joins TRBV4-2 and TRBJ2-7, with D possibly TRBD2 on 5 matching bases. The CDR3 is made up of 14 amino acids. V lost 4 bases and J lost 1, with 11 bases in between. Per the germline V gene, CDR1 is LGHNA and CDR2 is YNFKEQ. The CDR3 DNA is TGTGCCAGCAGCCCGGTAGCGCCGTCCTACGAGCAGTACTTC. It encodes CASSPVAPSYEQYF.

There are many counts of this clonotype. The chain is built from TRBV29-1 and TRBJ2-3; D gene uncertain. This CDR3 is built from 9 residues. The V and J ends lost 8 bases and 8 bases respectively, with 8 bases between them. CDR1 SQVTM and CDR2 ANQGSEA come from the germline V gene. The CDR3 loop reads CSSVGTQYF. CDR3 sequence (DNA): TGCAGCTCGGTCGGTACGCAGTATTTT.

This clonotype has at least ten counts. The rearrangement links TRBV18 to TRBJ2-7; weak D call: TRBD1 (6 bases). Germline V gene lookup returns CDR1 KGHSH and CDR2 LQKENI. V was cut by 1 base and J by 3 bases, with 7 bases left in between. CDR3 length: 13 residues. This CDR3 reads CASSPRQVYEQYF. CDR3 DNA: TGTGCCAGCTCACCACGACAGGTCTACGAGCAGTACTTC.

In its sample, this clonotype was seen a few times. V usage is TRBV5-4 and J usage is TRBJ2-5; D might be TRBD1 (5 bases). Germline V CDR1 and CDR2: SGHNT, YYREEE (reference sequence). The CDR3 has 16 amino acids. With 4 bases removed from V and 2 bases from J, the gap between germline ends came to 18 bases. CDR3 in DNA: TGTGCCAGCAGCACCCCAGCAGGGATTAAACAAGAGACCCAGTACTTC. This sequence encodes CASSTPAGIKQETQYF.

This clonotype came up many times. The chain couples TRBV6-5 to TRBJ2-1; TRBD2 might be the D (5 bases). From germline, CDR1 is MNHEY and CDR2 SVGAGI. This CDR3 spans 14 amino acids. Trimming cost V 7 bases and J 1 base, with 11 bases left between them. This chain's CDR3 is CASNPSGSYNEQFF. CDR3 nucleotide sequence: TGTGCCAGCAATCCATCGGGGTCCTACAATGAGCAGTTCTTC.